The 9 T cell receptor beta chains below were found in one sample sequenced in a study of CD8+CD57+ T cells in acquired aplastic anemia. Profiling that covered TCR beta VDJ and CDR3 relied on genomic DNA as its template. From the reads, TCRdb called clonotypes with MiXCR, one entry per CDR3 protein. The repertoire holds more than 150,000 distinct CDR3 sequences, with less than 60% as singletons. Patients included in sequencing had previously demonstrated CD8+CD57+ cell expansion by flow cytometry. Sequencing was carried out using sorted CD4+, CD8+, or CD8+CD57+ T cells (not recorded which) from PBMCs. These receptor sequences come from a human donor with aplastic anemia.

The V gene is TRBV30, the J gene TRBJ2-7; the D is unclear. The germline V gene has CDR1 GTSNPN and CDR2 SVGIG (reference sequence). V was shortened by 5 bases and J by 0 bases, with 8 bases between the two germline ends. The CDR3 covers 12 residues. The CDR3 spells CAWGVHSYEQYF. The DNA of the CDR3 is TGTGCCTGGGGGGTACACTCCTACGAGCAGTACTTC.

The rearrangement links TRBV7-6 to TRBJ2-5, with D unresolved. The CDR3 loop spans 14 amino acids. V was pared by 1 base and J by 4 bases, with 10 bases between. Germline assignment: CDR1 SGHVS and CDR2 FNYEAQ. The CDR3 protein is CASSLGFTRETQYF. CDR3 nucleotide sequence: TGTGCCAGCAGCTTAGGGTTTACTCGAGAGACCCAGTACTTC.

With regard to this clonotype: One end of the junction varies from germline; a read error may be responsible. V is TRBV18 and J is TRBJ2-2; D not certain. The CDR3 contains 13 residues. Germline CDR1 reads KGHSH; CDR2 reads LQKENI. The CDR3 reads CAGSPRNTGELFF. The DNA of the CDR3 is TGTGCCGGCTCACCACGGAACACCGGGGAGCTGTTTTTT.

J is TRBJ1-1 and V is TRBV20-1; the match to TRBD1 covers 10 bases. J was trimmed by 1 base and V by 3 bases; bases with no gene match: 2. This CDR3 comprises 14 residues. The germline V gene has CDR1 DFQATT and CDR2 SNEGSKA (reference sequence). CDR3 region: CSASWTGGNTEAFF. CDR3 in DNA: TGCAGTGCTAGCTGGACAGGGGGGAACACTGAAGCTTTCTTT.

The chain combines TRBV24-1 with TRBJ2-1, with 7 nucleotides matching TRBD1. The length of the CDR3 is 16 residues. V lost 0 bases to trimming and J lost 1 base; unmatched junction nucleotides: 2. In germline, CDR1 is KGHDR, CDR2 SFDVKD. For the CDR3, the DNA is TGTGCCACCAGTGATTTGAACAGGGGATCCTACAATGAGCAGTTCTTC. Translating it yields CATSDLNRGSYNEQFF.

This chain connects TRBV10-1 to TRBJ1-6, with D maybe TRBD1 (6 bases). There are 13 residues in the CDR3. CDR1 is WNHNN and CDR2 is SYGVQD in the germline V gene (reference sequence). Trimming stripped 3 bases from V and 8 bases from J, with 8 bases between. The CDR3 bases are TGCGCCAGCAGTGAACAGGGTTATTCACCCCTCCACTTT. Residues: CASSEQGYSPLHF.

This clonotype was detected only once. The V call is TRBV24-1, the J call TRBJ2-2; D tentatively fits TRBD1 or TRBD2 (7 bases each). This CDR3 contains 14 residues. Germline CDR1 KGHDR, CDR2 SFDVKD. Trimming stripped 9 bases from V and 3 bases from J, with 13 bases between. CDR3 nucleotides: TGTGCCACCCGGAGCGGGACAGACACCGGGGAGCTGTTTTTT. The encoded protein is CATRSGTDTGELFF.

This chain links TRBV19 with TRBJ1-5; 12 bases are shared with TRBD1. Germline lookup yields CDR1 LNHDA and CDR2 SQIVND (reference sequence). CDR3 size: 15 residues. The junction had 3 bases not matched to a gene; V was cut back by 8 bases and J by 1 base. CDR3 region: CASGTGGKSNQPQHF. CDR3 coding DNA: TGTGCCAGTGGGACAGGGGGCAAGAGCAATCAGCCCCAGCATTTT.

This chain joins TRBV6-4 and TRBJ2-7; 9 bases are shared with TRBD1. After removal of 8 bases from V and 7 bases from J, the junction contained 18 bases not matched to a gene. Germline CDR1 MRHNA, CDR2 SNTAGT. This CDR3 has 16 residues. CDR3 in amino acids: CASRRGGTGIQREQYF. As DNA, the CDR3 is TGTGCCAGCCGACGTGGTGGGACAGGGATTCAAAGGGAGCAGTACTTC.